This TCR beta chain was identified during a study of blood T cell repertoires in COVID-19 (dated by TCRdb to about 2020). At the level of the whole study: Samples covering the acute and convalescent phases of COVID-19 were provided by collaborators in the United States, Italy and Spain. Deeply sampled blood TCRbeta repertoires from subjects exposed to, actively infected with, or recovered from COVID-19 were included in the dataset. The samples were drawn from two sources: the first 160 participants of the ongoing ImmuneRACE study, and fewer than 1,500 subjects contributed by 6 global collaborators. HLA class I and class II types, where available, came from metadata supplied by the sample provider rather than from assay-based typing. The repertoires were made available in a free public database intended to serve as a resource for research on the immune response to SARS-CoV-2. The sample metadata nearly always contained a de-identified subject ID, COVID-19 status, age in years and sex. The prospective study material was composed of cDNA or gDNA derived from T cells, B-cell-depleted T cells, or PBMCs. Overall study outcomes, separate from this receptor: How much clinical and demographic metadata was included differed by source and by participant, and the metadata was provided uncurated.

Participants in the prospective study were enrolled through a virtual design, were aged about 18 to 100 years, and lived in roughly 26 United States geographic areas. To assign participants to cohorts, the prospective study relied on clinical history that participants themselves reported in a screening survey and a study questionnaire. Recovered participants in ImmuneRACE Cohort 3 were defined as having two consecutive negative NP/OP PCR tests, clearance from a healthcare professional, or resolution of symptoms. In the prospective study, whole blood, serum and a nasopharyngeal or oropharyngeal swab were collected from each participant by mobile phlebotomists. Participants in the prospective study had the option to provide additional blood draws and questionnaires over an approximately 2-month period. Blood samples from the prospective study were shipped frozen or at room temperature prior to DNA extraction.

CDR3 length: 15 amino acids, cysteine to phenylalanine. This entry keeps only the CDR3 DNA: 45 bases, framed from base 1. The junction shows trimming of 2 bases on V and 7 bases on J, plus 16 bases between the germline ends. For CDR1 and CDR2, the germline V gene lists SGDLS and YYNGEE. As for this clone: Its antigen is not yet known. Per-base quality was not reported, and no clone a single base away is much larger than it.

TCRbeta CDR3 regions were amplified from genomic DNA by means of the immunoSEQ Assay, a bias-controlled multiplex PCR. In the authors' own workflow: The number of nucleated cells in each sample was estimated by amplification of reference gene primers within the assay. To quantify the absolute abundance of each unique TCRbeta CDR3 rearrangement, sequence reads were collapsed and filtered. For each sample, productive Simpson clonality was calculated as the square root of Simpson's diversity index over productive rearrangements. Here the immuneACCESS table is served through TCRdb, limited to in-frame sequences with V and J called. Missing clones are a known gap in these copies; in checked studies unresolved V genes cover under half, and the rest lacks a known reason. V and J calls and clone size are as listed in that table; D and trimming were resolved from the DNA. This sample is represented by around 450,000 clones; less than 95% of them were singletons. The top ten clonotypes cover under 0.7% of the sample.

The receptor was derived from a man younger than 35 who had recovered from COVID-19. The sequencing input was PBMCs or T cells enriched from blood (not recorded which). This chain is built from TRBV9 and TRBJ2-1, with TRBD1 tentatively as D gene (6 bases match). The DNA is as follows: TGTGCCAGCAGCGTCGGAGAGGTGGGACAAAATGAGCAGTTCTTC. This yields the protein CASSVGEVGQNEQFF.